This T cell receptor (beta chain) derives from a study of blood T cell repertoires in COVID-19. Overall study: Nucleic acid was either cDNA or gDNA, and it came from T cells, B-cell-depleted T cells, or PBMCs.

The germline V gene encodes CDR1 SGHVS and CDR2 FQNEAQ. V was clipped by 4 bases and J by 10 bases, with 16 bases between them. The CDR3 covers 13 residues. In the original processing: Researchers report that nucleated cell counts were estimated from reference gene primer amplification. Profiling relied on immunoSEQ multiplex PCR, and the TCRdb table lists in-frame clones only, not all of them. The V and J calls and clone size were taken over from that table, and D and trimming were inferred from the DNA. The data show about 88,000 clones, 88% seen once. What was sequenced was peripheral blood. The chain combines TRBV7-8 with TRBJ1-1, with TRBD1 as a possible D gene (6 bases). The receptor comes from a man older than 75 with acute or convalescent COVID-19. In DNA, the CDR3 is TGTGCCAGCAGCTCTTACACCGGGGGGGCAGCTTTCTTT. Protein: CASSSYTGGAAFF.